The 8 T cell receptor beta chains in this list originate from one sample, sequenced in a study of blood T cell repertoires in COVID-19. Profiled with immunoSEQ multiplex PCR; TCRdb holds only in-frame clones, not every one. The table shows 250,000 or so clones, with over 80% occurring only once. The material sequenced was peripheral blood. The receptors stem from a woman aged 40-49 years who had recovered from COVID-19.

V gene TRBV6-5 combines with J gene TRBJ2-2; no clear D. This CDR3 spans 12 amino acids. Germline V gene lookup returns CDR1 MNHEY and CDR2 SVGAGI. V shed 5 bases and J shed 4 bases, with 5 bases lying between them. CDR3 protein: CASSLLTGELFF. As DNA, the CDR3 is TGTGCCAGCAGTCTTCTCACCGGGGAGCTGTTTTTT.

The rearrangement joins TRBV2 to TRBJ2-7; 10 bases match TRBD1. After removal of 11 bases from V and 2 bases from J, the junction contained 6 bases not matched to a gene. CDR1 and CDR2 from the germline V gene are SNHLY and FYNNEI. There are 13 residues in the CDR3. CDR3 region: CAGTGTGAYEQYF. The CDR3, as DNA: TGTGCCGGGACCGGGACAGGGGCCTACGAGCAGTACTTC.

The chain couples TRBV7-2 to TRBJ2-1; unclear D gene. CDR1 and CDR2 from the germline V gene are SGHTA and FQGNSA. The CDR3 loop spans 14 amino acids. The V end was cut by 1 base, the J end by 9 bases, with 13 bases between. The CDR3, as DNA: TGTGCCAGCAGCTTAGGACTGAGGCTCAGTGAGCAGTTCTTC. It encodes CASSLGLRLSEQFF.

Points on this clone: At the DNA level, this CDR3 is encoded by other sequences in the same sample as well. The CDR3 spells CASSLPNQPQHF. The CDR3 region has the DNA TGTGCCAGCAGCCTTCCTAATCAGCCCCAGCATTTT. V is TRBV5-4 and J is TRBJ1-5; D remains ambiguous. This CDR3 region has 12 residues. Trimming removed 4 bases from V and 4 bases from J, with 6 bases in between. CDR1 is SGHNT and CDR2 is YYREEE in the germline V gene (reference sequence).

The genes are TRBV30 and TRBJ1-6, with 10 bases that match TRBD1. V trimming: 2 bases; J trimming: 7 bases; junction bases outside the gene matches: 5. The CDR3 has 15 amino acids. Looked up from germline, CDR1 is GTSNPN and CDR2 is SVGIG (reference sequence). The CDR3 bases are TGTGCCTGGAGTTGGGTGACAGGGGGCAATTCACCCCTCCACTTT. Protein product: CAWSWVTGGNSPLHF.

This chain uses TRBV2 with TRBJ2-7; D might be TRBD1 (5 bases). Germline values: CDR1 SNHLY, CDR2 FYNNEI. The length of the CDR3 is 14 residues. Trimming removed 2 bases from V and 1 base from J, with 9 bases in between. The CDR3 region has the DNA TGTGCCAGCAGTGAACGTCAGGGTTCCTACGAGCAGTACTTC. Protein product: CASSERQGSYEQYF.

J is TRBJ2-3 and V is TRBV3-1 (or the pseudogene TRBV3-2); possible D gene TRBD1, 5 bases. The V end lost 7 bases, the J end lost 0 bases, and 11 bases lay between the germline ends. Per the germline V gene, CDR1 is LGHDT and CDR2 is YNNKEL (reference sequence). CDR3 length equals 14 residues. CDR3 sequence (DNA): TGTGCCAGCACCAGGACATCCAGCACAGATACGCAGTATTTT. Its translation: CASTRTSSTDTQYF.

The CDR3 region has the DNA TGTGCCAGCAGCTCTGACAGGGGGCCCCACGGGGAGCTGTTTTTT. This gives the protein CASSSDRGPHGELFF. The chain combines TRBV7-9 with TRBJ2-2, with 10 bases lining up with TRBD1. This CDR3 contains 15 residues. Trimming cost V 4 bases and J 7 bases; bases outside gene matches: 6. Germline V gene data show CDR1 as SEHNR and CDR2 as FQNEAQ (reference sequence).